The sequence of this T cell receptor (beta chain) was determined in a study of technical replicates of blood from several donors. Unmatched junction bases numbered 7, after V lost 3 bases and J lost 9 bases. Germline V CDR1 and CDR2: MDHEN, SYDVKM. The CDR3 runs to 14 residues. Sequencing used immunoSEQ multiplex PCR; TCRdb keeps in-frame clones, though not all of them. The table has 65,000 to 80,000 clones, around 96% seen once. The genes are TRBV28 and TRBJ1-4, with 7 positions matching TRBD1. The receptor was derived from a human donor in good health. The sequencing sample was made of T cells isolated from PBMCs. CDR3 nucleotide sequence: TGTGCCAGCAGTTTTGGACGGGACAGCCAAAAACTGTTTTTT. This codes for CASSFGRDSQKLFF.